This TCR beta chain stems from a study of cytomegalovirus exposure and HLA in healthy donors. TCRdb's copy holds only in-frame clones and misses some; the assay was immunoSEQ multiplex PCR. The profile shows approximately 280,000 clones, 65% to 90% of them singletons. The V end lost 0 bases, the J end lost 4 bases, and 14 bases lay between the germline ends. Germline V gene data show CDR1 as LNHDA and CDR2 as SQIVND (reference sequence). CDR3 length: 16 residues. The sample taken for sequencing was PBMCs. The chain has TRBV19 and TRBJ2-3, with D possibly being TRBD1 (5 bases). This TCR was recovered from a woman aged 18-29 years in good health and CMV-seronegative. This CDR3 reads CASSIDLGAGADTQYF. In nucleotides, the CDR3 is TGTGCCAGTAGTATAGACCTTGGGGCAGGCGCAGATACGCAGTATTTT.